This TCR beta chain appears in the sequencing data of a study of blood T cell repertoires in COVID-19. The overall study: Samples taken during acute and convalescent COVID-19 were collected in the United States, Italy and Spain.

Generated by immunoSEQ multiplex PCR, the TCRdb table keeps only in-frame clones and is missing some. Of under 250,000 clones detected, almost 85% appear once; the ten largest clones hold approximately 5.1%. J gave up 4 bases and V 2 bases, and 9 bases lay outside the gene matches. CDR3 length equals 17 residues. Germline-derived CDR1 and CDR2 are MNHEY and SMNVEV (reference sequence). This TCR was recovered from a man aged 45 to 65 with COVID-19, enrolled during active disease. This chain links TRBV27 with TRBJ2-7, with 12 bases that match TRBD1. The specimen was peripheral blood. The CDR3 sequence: CASSLGGTGGVRYEQYF. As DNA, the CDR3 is TGTGCCAGCAGTTTAGGGGGGACAGGGGGCGTAAGATACGAGCAGTACTTC.